This entry features one TCR beta chain sequence. Antigen: not known. The sample providers were healthy Caucasian people from Russia, aged about 6 to 90. Per germline, CDR1 SEHNR and CDR2 FQNEAQ (reference sequence). CDR3 size: 15 residues. V was cut by 4 bases and J by 0 bases, with 11 bases left in between. Primers used in a second PCR of about 6 to 11 cycles were a sample-barcoded 5' primer and a J-beta primer mix. TCRdb ran MiXCR on the 5' RACE reads and lists one entry per CDR3 protein. The sample shows fewer than 1 million distinct CDR3 sequences, under 45% of them seen only once. The sample belongs to a study of blood T cells in healthy people across ages. Points from the study as a whole: Whereas aged donors had fewer naive CD4+ cells, long-lived donors had more of them and higher diversity. Donor CMV status was unknown, possibly confounding expanded clonotype changes. Among T cells, TCR beta diversity per million cells dropped roughly linearly as age rose.

Sequenced: blood. This chain uses TRBV7-9 with TRBJ2-3; tentatively, D is TRBD2 (7 bases). This TCR came from a man in his 60s in good health. CDR3 in DNA: TGTGCCAGCAGCTCCGGGGGGCCAAGCACAGATACGCAGTATTTT. Its translation: CASSSGGPSTDTQYF.